Shown below are 4 T cell receptor beta chains from a single sample sequenced in a study of response to subunit inactivated influenza vaccine. One entry per CDR3 protein results from TCRdb running MiXCR on the RT-PCR reads. The table shows about 780,000 distinct CDR3 sequences, with approximately 17% occurring only once. Sequenced material: PBMCs from blood, taken 4 to 6 days after vaccination. Every receptor here comes from a man in his forties or fifties who received an inactivated influenza vaccine.

In its sample, this clonotype was seen a few times. The rearrangement joins TRBV4-2 to TRBJ1-6; 8 positions match TRBD1. The CDR3 totals 15 residues. Germline lookup yields CDR1 LGHNA and CDR2 YNFKEQ. J lost 10 bases, V lost 0 bases, and 5 bases had no gene match. The CDR3 DNA is TGTGCCAGCAGCCAAGATAGAGACAGGGGCTCACCCCTCCACTTT. This gives the protein CASSQDRDRGSPLHF.

This clonotype was detected ten times or more. V usage is TRBV20-1 and J usage is TRBJ2-1; no reliable D call. Germline CDR1 is DFQATT and CDR2 is SNEGSKA (reference sequence). CDR3 length: 11 amino acids. Trimming cost V 5 bases and J 4 bases, with 6 bases left between them. The CDR3 here is CSADKYNEQFF. The CDR3 coding sequence is TGCAGTGCTGATAAGTACAATGAGCAGTTCTTC.

The chain carries TRBV6-2 or TRBV6-3 and TRBJ2-1, with 8 bases lining up with TRBD2. Germline V gene data show CDR1 as MNHEY and CDR2 as SVGEGT. With V trimmed by 2 bases and J by 6 bases, 9 bases remained unmatched. This CDR3 has 16 amino acids. CDR3 coding DNA: TGTGCCAGCAGTTACCGAAGCGGGAGACACGGCAATGAGCAGTTCTTC. It specifies CASSYRSGRHGNEQFF.

This clonotype was recorded a few times. The chain employs TRBV5-1 and TRBJ1-1; D gene ambiguous. The germline V gene encodes CDR1 SGHRS and CDR2 YFSETQ. The ends were cut back, 2 bases at V and 0 bases at J, with 14 bases in the middle. The CDR3 contains 16 residues. CDR3: CASSLGTAPLNTEAFF. The CDR3 coding sequence is TGCGCCAGCAGCTTAGGAACAGCACCTTTGAACACTGAAGCTTTCTTT.